The present entry profiles one TCR beta chain with its context. No antigen is known for it. No base-level quality is on record; no much larger clone is a single base apart. The data are from a study of cytomegalovirus exposure and HLA in healthy donors (dated by TCRdb to 2016 to 2017). Turning to the overall study: According to an earlier analysis of several hundred of the donors, about 179 million T cells yielded over 100 million unique TCR beta sequences and less than 300 Gb of sequence data. An early release covering roughly 640 HLA-typed donors comprised roughly 300 gigabases of sequencing data and roughly 86 million unique TCR sequences. Of the roughly 400 genotyped donors, about 84% fell in the genetic ancestry cluster associated with self-reported Caucasian donors. The study aimed to test whether signatures of past pathogen exposure could be identified by cataloging public T cell receptors. The study used immunosequencing to profile the T cell repertoires of approximately 690 subjects and linked those repertoires to cytomegalovirus serostatus. In addition to the first cohort of 500 to 850 subjects, a separate validation cohort of approximately 130 different subjects was used. The study combined high-throughput TCR immunosequencing, statistical association of individual TCRs with disease status, and machine learning to predict cytomegalovirus infection status. A later analysis re-examined previously published TCR beta repertoires from roughly 650 donors and added high-resolution HLA genotyping to investigate patterns of TCR occurrence. The later analysis used no new phenotypic data to find candidate immune exposures, relying instead on TCR beta sequences and their occurrence across donors. In an earlier analysis of 500 to 650 of the donors, high-throughput TCR beta sequencing was used to judge whether each TCR beta V gene segment behaved as functional or pseudogenic. Donor age, sex, ethnicity and CMV serostatus were collected together with the repertoire data. Genome-wide SNP genotypes for about 55% of the roughly 670 donors were used in a later genetic analysis, which treated that subset as a discovery cohort. Every repertoire in the discovery cohort had been generated on one and the same sequencing platform. HLA typing covered class I and class II loci at four-digit resolution. Typing coverage varied by locus: roughly 629-630 donors for A, B, C, DRB1 and DQB1; roughly 520 for DQA1; nearly 610 for DPA1; approximately 470 for DPB1. Four to six DR-DQ haplotypes were handled as single units for association and clustering, since linkage in the cohort was strong. Among some 400 genotyped donors of the cohort, an average of approximately 240,000 unique TCR beta nucleotide sequences were sequenced per donor, about a sixth of them non-productive.

In total, fewer than 750 healthy bone marrow donors made up the cohort. All cohort members were sampled while nominally healthy, although unrecorded immune exposures were likely present. The donor tested CMV seronegative and was one of the 352 seronegative cohort members. Each donor provided a peripheral blood sample, and peripheral blood mononuclear cells were used for TCR beta sequencing. The Qiagen DNeasy Blood Extraction Kit was used to extract genomic DNA from the blood cell samples. Results and caveats for the whole study, not just this receptor: In both the original and validation cohorts, the classifier was reported to diagnose cytomegalovirus status with high specificity and sensitivity. The study gave a list of 150 to 200 TCR beta chains associated with cytomegalovirus. The presence/absence analyses assumed that sequencing depth was roughly uniform across donors, and that assumption may not be true. A few of the identified cytomegalovirus-associated TCR beta chains were confirmed in vitro to be specific for cytomegalovirus antigens. Because counts were too low, under 20 rarely observed V segments, including chromosome 9 orphons, were left out of the earlier analysis of about 620 of the donors. In a later analysis, several top co-occurrence clusters were reported to appear linked to parvovirus B19, influenza, CMV and Epstein-Barr virus. The authors suggested that the approach could potentially be extended to other disease states and immunological phenotypes. A later genetic analysis reported fewer N-insertions in productive TCRs among donors in an Asian-associated ancestry cluster than the approximately 700-donor mean. When HLA alleles, especially DR and DQ, strongly co-occurred, attributing TCR associations to individual alleles was difficult. At a false discovery rate of 0.05, a later analysis linked 15,000 to 20,000 TCR beta sequences to specific HLA alleles. In a later analysis, HLA-associated TCR beta chains showed more clonal expansion and lower generation probabilities than non-associated chains that were equally common. A further reported finding was that TCR beta sequences accurately predicted the HLA-A and HLA-B alleles for most subjects in the first cohort. Most CMV-associated TCR beta chains appeared to be HLA-restricted in a later analysis, and the HLA associations seemed to be driven largely by CMV exposure. Linkage disequilibrium might explain the correlated functional status among segregating V segments, but an unknown experimental factor could not be ruled out. In a later analysis, TCR association rates were found to vary across HLA loci, with the most associated TCRs seen for DRB1 alleles and the fewest for HLA-C alleles. This cohort had only TCR beta chains sequenced, and the lack of alpha or paired-chain data limited which features could be detected. In an earlier analysis of about 600 of the donors, most TCR beta V segments appeared in productive rearrangements about 87% or about 30% of the time, broadly matching IMGT annotations. Immune exposure information for the cohort was limited to CMV serostatus. The sequencing pipeline was judged likely to have produced a cluster of highly shared sequence variants as a technical artifact. Because some donors lacked HLA typing at each locus, the association tests relied only on the typed subset. V-gene and J-gene trimming of TCR beta chains was associated with a missense DCLRE1C variant in a later genetic analysis, and the association was replicated in an independent cohort. While some public TCRs were present in many individuals, most TCR sequences turned up only very rarely across donors. Some IMGT-functional V segments, including TRBV6-2 and TRBV6-3, could not be distinguished by the 87-base-pair reads and were therefore excluded.

Library creation used the immunoSEQ multiplex PCR assay. For the multiplex PCR, a mixture combining 60 forward primers for TCR Vbeta segments and 13 reverse primers for TCR Jbeta segments was used. The CDR3 region of rearranged TCR beta genes was amplified from genomic DNA by a multiplex PCR assay. The amplified TCR beta libraries were sequenced on the Illumina HiSeq System as 87-base-pair reads. The original methods were these. A later analysis counted tens of millions of unique TCR beta chains across the 690 or so repertoires, and 10 million to 12 million of these chains were shared by at least two donors. Raw reads were error-corrected and collapsed into unique sequences with a nearest-neighbor algorithm that merged closely related sequences to remove PCR and sequencing errors. To assign V, D and J gene segments, CDR3 sequences were aligned to IMGT reference sequences. Each retained sequence needed at least a six-nucleotide match to both a V gene segment and a J gene segment. A rearrangement counted as productive if the CDR3 had no stop codons and remained in frame with V and J, and every other rearrangement counted as non-productive. Following IMGT convention, CDR3 was defined as the stretch from the second conserved V-encoded cysteine to the conserved J-encoded phenylalanine. Sequences without an unambiguous match to a single V gene segment were excluded from the earlier analysis of approximately 600 of the donors. An earlier analysis of 500 to 700 of the donors classified V segments as functional when productive rearrangements were above 56.7% and as segregating when the standard deviation between donors was above 5%. A statistical classification framework was built for diagnosing cytomegalovirus status from the catalog of TCR beta chain sequences. In a later analysis, V and J genes were assigned by comparing TCR nucleotide sequences against IMGT/GENE-DB human TR gene sequences. In a later analysis, CDR3 sequences and most-parsimonious VDJ recombination scenarios were assigned using the TCRdist pipeline. A later analysis defined each TCR beta chain by its CDR3 amino acid sequence plus V-gene family, and excluded reads lacking a unique V-gene family. A later analysis removed roughly 590 highly shared, low-generation-probability nucleotide sequences to deal with suspected cross-contamination and a sequencing artifact. A later analysis calculated a clonal expansion index for each public chain from normalized within-repertoire ranks of inferred template counts. A later analysis computed generation probabilities with a VDJ recombination model fitted to out-of-frame rearrangements, and checked the results against IGoR. In a later analysis, hypergeometric tests were used to score TCR-TCR, TCR-HLA and TCR-CMV co-occurrence, with a repertoire-size bias correction applied to TCR pairs. In a later analysis, false discovery rates were estimated by permuting HLA or CMV assignments 20 times. In a later analysis, co-occurring TCRs were grouped using DBSCAN, with TCRdist sequence similarity added in when clustering inside HLA-allele-positive subsets. For co-occurrence clustering, repertoires with fewer than 30,000 or more than 120,000 public chains were excluded, along with four to six repertoires with anomalous nucleotide sharing. TCRdb limited this immuneACCESS table to in-frame rearrangements with V and J called. A share of clones is missing; checked studies link under half to unresolved V genes, and the rest is unexplained. The V and J calls and clone size are taken from that table; D and trimming were inferred from the DNA. Recorded for this sample are about 150,000 clones; roughly three quarters of them occurred a single time. Around 0.99% of the sample rests with the top ten.

Looking up the germline V gene (reference sequence) yields CDR1 MNHNY and CDR2 SVGAGI. V loses 6 bases, J loses 11 bases, and the germline ends lie 16 bases apart. The CDR3 holds 12 amino acids from the cysteine to the phenylalanine. Left in the record is the CDR3 DNA by itself, 36 bases read in frame from the first base. The sequence joins TRBV6-6 to TRBJ1-1; tentative D gene TRBD1, with 6 bases matching. This TCR came from a male donor in good health and CMV-seronegative. Material: PBMCs. The CDR3 protein sequence reads: CASSRDIRRAFF. In nucleotide form, the sequence is TGTGCCAGCAGCCGGGACATCCGAAGGGCTTTCTTT.